The 13 T cell receptor beta chains listed next were all sequenced from one sample in a study of beta chain features in type 1 diabetes. Of the isolated RNA, all was reverse transcribed, and so the sequenced material was expressed TCRB transcripts. The method was immunoSEQ multiplex PCR; TCRdb's version includes in-frame clones alone and lacks a portion of them. The sample holds over 500,000 clones; about 14% are singletons and the top ten take approximately 0.099%. Sequences were obtained from naive CD4+ T cells from blood. The receptor set was obtained from a man between 18 and 29 years old in good health.

The chain links TRBV15 to TRBJ2-5, with D maybe TRBD2 (6 bases). CDR1 is LNHNV and CDR2 is YYDKDF in the germline V gene (reference sequence). The CDR3 sequence is 16 residues long. The ends were cut back, 0 bases at V and 4 bases at J, with 15 bases in the middle. CDR3 sequence: CATSRDLGGGRETQYF. As DNA, the CDR3 is TGTGCCACCAGCAGAGATCTCGGGGGTGGAAGAGAGACCCAGTACTTC.

In regard to this clone: Other nucleotide sequences from this sample produce the same CDR3. V and J are TRBV5-6 and TRBJ1-5; no firm D call. Germline CDR1 SGHDT, CDR2 YYEEEE. This CDR3 contains 15 residues. V was shortened by 1 base and J by 0 bases, with 8 bases between the two germline ends. The CDR3 spells CASSLRGYSNQPQHF. The CDR3 region has the DNA TGTGCCAGCAGCTTGCGGGGATATAGCAATCAGCCCCAGCATTTT.

The chain joins TRBV30 to TRBJ1-5; D is uncertain. Germline values: CDR1 GTSNPN, CDR2 SVGIG (reference sequence). V gave up 1 base and J gave up 7 bases, with 11 bases separating them. The CDR3 is made up of 13 amino acids. For the CDR3, the DNA is TGTGCCTGGAGTGCAGAGACGGACCAGCCCCAGCATTTT. Residues: CAWSAETDQPQHF.

This clone was observed a handful of times. The J gene is TRBJ1-1, the V gene TRBV10-3; unclear D gene. The CDR3 consists of 13 residues. CDR1 ENHRY and CDR2 SYGVKD come from the germline V gene. Trimming removed 6 bases at V and 4 bases at J, with 12 bases between. This CDR3 is CAISQTLTTEAFF. The CDR3, as DNA: TGTGCCATCAGCCAGACACTAACCACTGAAGCTTTCTTT.

This clone was seen repeatedly, ten times or more. V usage is TRBV10-3 and J usage is TRBJ2-3; D gene unclear. Trimming shortened V by 5 bases and J by 0 bases, and 15 bases separated the two germline ends. The CDR3 length is 16 residues. Germline loops: CDR1 ENHRY, CDR2 SYGVKD. The CDR3, as DNA: TGTGCCATCAGTTATTCTAACCACGCTAGCACAGATACGCAGTATTTT. As protein: CAISYSNHASTDTQYF.

The genes are TRBV25-1 and TRBJ1-1; no clear D. The CDR3 length is 15 residues. Germline CDR1 and CDR2: MGHDK and SYGVNS. V shed 3 bases and J shed 0 bases, with 11 bases lying between them. DNA for the CDR3: TGTGCCAGCAGTGAGTACAGCCGCATGAACACTGAAGCTTTCTTT. Its protein product is CASSEYSRMNTEAFF.

This clone was seen a handful of times. The rearrangement joins TRBV5-4 to TRBJ2-5; TRBD1 aligns across 7 bases. The J call is uncertain, as TRBJ2-7 better fits the DNA end. CDR1 and CDR2 (germline): SGHNT, YYREEE (reference sequence). CDR3 length equals 13 residues. CDR3 nucleotides: TGTGCCAGCAGCGGGGGACAGAGTTACGAGCAGTACTTC. Translated: CASSGGQSYEQYF.

J is TRBJ1-1 and V is TRBV28; D is unresolved. CDR3 length: 13 amino acids. Trimming removed 7 bases from V and 4 bases from J, with 13 bases in between. Germline loops: CDR1 MDHEN, CDR2 SYDVKM. CDR3 amino acids: CASTLAGFTEAFF. CDR3 bases: TGTGCCAGCACCCTTGCGGGTTTCACTGAAGCTTTCTTT.

Of note for this clone: The sample carries other DNA sequences with the same CDR3. The rearrangement joins TRBV7-9 to TRBJ1-1; D ambiguous. This CDR3 is 13 amino acids long. Per the germline V gene, CDR1 is SEHNR and CDR2 is FQNEAQ (reference sequence). Trimming took 3 bases from V and 1 from J, leaving 6 bases between them. CDR3 bases: TGTGCCAGCAGCTTTGGAGGGAACACTGAAGCTTTCTTT. Its translation: CASSFGGNTEAFF.

The gene calls are TRBV6-6 and TRBJ1-5; D uncertain. V lost 6 bases to trimming and J lost 5 bases, with 14 bases between them. There are 14 residues in the CDR3. Germline V gives CDR1 MNHNY, CDR2 SVGAGI (reference sequence). The CDR3 coding sequence is TGTGCCAGCAGGCCTGTACAGATGTATCAGCCCCAGCATTTT. This codes for CASRPVQMYQPQHF.

The chain recombines TRBV30 with TRBJ2-1, with D possibly being TRBD1 (6 bases). Germline CDR1 and CDR2: GTSNPN and SVGIG (reference sequence). This CDR3 contains 13 residues. Trimming pared 7 bases from V and 7 bases from J, leaving 17 bases between. CDR3: CASINWGLNEQFF. In DNA form, the CDR3 reads TGTGCCTCTATTAATTGGGGGCTTAATGAGCAGTTCTTC.

This clone was seen a few times. The chain joins TRBV14 to TRBJ1-4, with 8 bases matching TRBD1. The germline V gene has CDR1 SGHDN and CDR2 FVKESK. Unmatched junction bases numbered 11, after V lost 3 bases and J lost 8 bases. The CDR3 totals 16 residues. DNA of the CDR3: TGTGCCAGCAGCCATGACCCCAGGGGGCTTTGGGAAAAACTGTTTTTT. It translates to CASSHDPRGLWEKLFF.

This clone has just a few counts. V and J are TRBV19 and TRBJ2-2; 8 bases map to TRBD1. Germline CDR1 and CDR2: LNHDA and SQIVND (reference sequence). The CDR3 totals 15 residues. The J segment lost 2 bases and the V segment lost 6 bases, leaving 5 bases of the junction unmatched. CDR3 sequence: CASRLGTGNTGELFF. Here the CDR3 DNA reads TGTGCCAGTAGGCTGGGGACAGGAAACACCGGGGAGCTGTTTTTT.